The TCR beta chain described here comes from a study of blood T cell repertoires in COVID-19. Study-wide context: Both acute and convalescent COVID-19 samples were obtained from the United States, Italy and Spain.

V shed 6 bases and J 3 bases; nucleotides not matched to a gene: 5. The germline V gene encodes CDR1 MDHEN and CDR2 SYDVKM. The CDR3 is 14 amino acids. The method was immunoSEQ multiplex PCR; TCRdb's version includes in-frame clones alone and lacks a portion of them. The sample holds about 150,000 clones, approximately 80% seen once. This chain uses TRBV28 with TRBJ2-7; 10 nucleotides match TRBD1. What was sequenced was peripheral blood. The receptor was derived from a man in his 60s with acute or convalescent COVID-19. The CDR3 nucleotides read TGTGCCAGCAGGATTAGGACAGGGGGCTACGAGCAGTACTTC. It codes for CASRIRTGGYEQYF.